This entry lists 15 T cell receptor beta chains sequenced from one sample in a study. TCRdb re-derived calls from the RT-PCR reads in MiXCR, one entry per CDR3 protein. This table holds 550,000 to 750,000 distinct CDR3 sequences, approximately 15% found once. Material for sequencing was memory CD4+ T cells from blood. The receptors originated from a female donor in good health, serving as a healthy control.

Ten or more counts support this clonotype. The J gene is TRBJ2-7, the V gene TRBV29-1, with TRBD2 matching over 8 bases. The V gene's germline CDR1 is SQVTM and CDR2 ANQGSEA. The V segment lost 5 bases and the J segment 3 bases; nucleotides outside the gene matches: 0. The CDR3 has 11 amino acids. The CDR3 here is CSVTSGYEQYF. The CDR3 DNA is TGCAGCGTTACTAGCGGCTACGAGCAGTACTTC.

This clonotype has ten or more counts. The J gene is TRBJ2-1, the V gene TRBV29-1; 9 bases are shared with TRBD2. The germline V gene has CDR1 SQVTM and CDR2 ANQGSEA. V trimming: 4 bases; J trimming: 6 bases; junction bases outside the gene matches: 7. This CDR3 has 14 amino acids. CDR3 loop: CSVARAGGPNEQFF. The CDR3 DNA follows: TGCAGCGTTGCGAGGGCGGGAGGGCCCAATGAGCAGTTCTTC.

The gene calls are TRBV20-1 and TRBJ1-5; possible D gene TRBD1, 5 bases. The CDR3 contains 16 residues. The germline V and J ends were trimmed by 6 bases and 6 bases, with 24 bases remaining between them. Germline V lookup: CDR1 DFQATT, CDR2 SNEGSKA (reference sequence). This chain's CDR3 is CSARDHQYLGGQPQHF. In nucleotides, the CDR3 is TGCAGTGCCCGCGACCATCAATATCTGGGGGGTCAGCCCCAGCATTTT.

In this sample, this clonotype turned up a few times. The genes are TRBV20-1 and TRBJ1-1; D perhaps matches TRBD1 (5 bases). The CDR3 consists of 15 residues. CDR1 is DFQATT, CDR2 SNEGSKA, per germline (reference sequence). The germline V and J ends were trimmed by 6 bases and 1 base, with 18 bases remaining between them. The chain's CDR3 is CSAWGGGLTNTEAFF. The DNA for the CDR3 is TGCAGTGCCTGGGGTGGGGGATTAACGAACACTGAAGCTTTCTTT.

The gene calls are TRBV5-5 and TRBJ2-4; D is perhaps TRBD1 (5 bases). Germline V gene sequence: CDR1 SGHKS, CDR2 YYEKEE (reference sequence). The CDR3 covers 14 residues. V was shortened by 3 bases and J by 3 bases, with 10 bases between the two germline ends. The CDR3 region is CASSSTGGKNIQYF. Here the CDR3 DNA reads TGTGCCAGCAGCTCTACAGGCGGCAAAAACATTCAGTACTTC.

This rearrangement joins TRBV12-3 or TRBV12-4 to TRBJ1-1; a possible D gene is TRBD1 (6 bases). CDR3 length equals 13 residues. The V end lost 5 bases, the J end lost 6 bases, and 13 bases lay between the germline ends. The CDR3 DNA follows: TGTGCCAGCAGTGCACCAGGGGAGGCTGAAGCTTTCTTT. Translation: CASSAPGEAEAFF.

This sequence joins TRBV24-1 and TRBJ1-5, with unresolved D. CDR1 and CDR2 (germline): KGHDR, SFDVKD. V lost 8 bases, J lost 4 bases, and 20 bases lay in between. The CDR3 is 16 amino acids. In DNA form, the CDR3 reads TGTGCCACCATCGCCGCCGATCCTAGGACGAATCAGCCCCAGCATTTT. Its translation: CATIAADPRTNQPQHF.

In its sample, this clonotype was seen a few times. The chain joins TRBV4-3 to TRBJ2-2; 8 bases match TRBD2. The CDR3 has 15 residues. Looked up from germline, CDR1 is LGHNA and CDR2 is YSLEER. The junction had 4 bases not matched to a gene; V was cut back by 3 bases and J by 4 bases. The chain's CDR3 is CASSQSGGFTGELFF. The CDR3 nucleotides are TGCGCCAGCAGCCAGTCGGGGGGGTTCACCGGGGAGCTGTTTTTT.

The chain joins TRBV3-1 to TRBJ2-7; D remains ambiguous. This CDR3 contains 11 residues. V lost 3 bases, J lost 3 bases, and 3 bases lay in between. In germline, CDR1 is LGHDT, CDR2 YNNKEL (reference sequence). CDR3 region: CASSHIYEQYF. The DNA of the CDR3 is TGTGCCAGCAGCCACATCTACGAGCAGTACTTC.

In this sample, this clonotype turned up many times. The rearrangement links TRBV29-1 to TRBJ1-2; possibly TRBD1 for D (6 bases). The CDR3 consists of 13 residues. V dropped 7 bases and J dropped 4 bases, with 16 bases sitting between them. CDR1 is SQVTM and CDR2 is ANQGSEA in the germline V gene. The CDR3 sequence is CSAEGGAPYGYTF. The CDR3 bases are TGCAGCGCCGAAGGGGGGGCCCCCTATGGCTACACCTTC.

This clonotype was observed at least ten times. The gene calls are TRBV29-1 and TRBJ1-1, with D uncertain. This CDR3 is built from 13 residues. The germline V gene encodes CDR1 SQVTM and CDR2 ANQGSEA. The V and J ends lost 4 bases and 0 bases respectively, with 9 bases between them. In DNA form, the CDR3 reads TGCAGCGTTGTTATGCAAATGAACACTGAAGCTTTCTTT. Its protein product is CSVVMQMNTEAFF.

This clonotype turned up a few times. The chain joins TRBV3-1 to TRBJ2-3; 13 positions agree with TRBD2. The V segment lost 4 bases and the J segment 4 bases; nucleotides outside the gene matches: 2. The CDR3 has 15 amino acids. Per the germline V gene, CDR1 is LGHDT and CDR2 is YNNKEL (reference sequence). The CDR3 DNA is TGTGCCAGCAGCCGCGGACTAGCGGGGGCAGATACGCAGTATTTT. Translating it yields CASSRGLAGADTQYF.

V is TRBV6-1 and J is TRBJ1-6, with 10 bases that match TRBD1. Looked up from germline, CDR1 is MNHNS and CDR2 is SASEGT. The CDR3 length is 15 residues. V was clipped by 2 bases and J by 6 bases; unmatched bases: 1. CDR3 sequence: CASSEWDRGNSPLHF. CDR3 DNA: TGTGCCAGCAGTGAATGGGACAGGGGTAATTCACCCCTCCACTTT.

The chain carries TRBV7-2 and TRBJ2-6; the D is unclear. V was trimmed by 7 bases and J by 0 bases, leaving 16 bases between them. This CDR3 region has 17 residues. CDR1 is SGHTA and CDR2 is FQGNSA in the germline V gene. CDR3 residues: CASTVSGRSSGANVLTF. CDR3 bases: TGTGCCAGCACCGTATCCGGACGGAGCTCTGGGGCCAACGTCCTGACTTTC.

The rearrangement uses TRBV20-1 and TRBJ1-2; D gene ambiguous. The V gene's germline CDR1 is DFQATT and CDR2 SNEGSKA (reference sequence). There are 12 residues in the CDR3. V lost 3 bases to trimming and J lost 4 bases, with 9 bases between them. The CDR3 here is CSASFNFYGYTF. CDR3 DNA sequence: TGCAGTGCTAGCTTCAACTTCTATGGCTACACCTTC.